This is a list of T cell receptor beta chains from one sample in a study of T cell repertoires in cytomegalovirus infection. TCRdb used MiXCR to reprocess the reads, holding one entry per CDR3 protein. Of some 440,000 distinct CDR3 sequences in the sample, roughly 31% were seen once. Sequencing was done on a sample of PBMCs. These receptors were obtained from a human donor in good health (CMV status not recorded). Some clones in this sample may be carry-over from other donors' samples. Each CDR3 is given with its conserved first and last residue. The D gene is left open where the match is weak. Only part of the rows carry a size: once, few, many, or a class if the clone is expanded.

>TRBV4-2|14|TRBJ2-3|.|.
CASSQEGSLDTQYF
TGTGCCAGCAGCCAAGAGGGAAGTTTAGATACGCAGTATTTT
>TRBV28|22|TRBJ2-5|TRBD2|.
CASSLIFGQSIEGLVGEETQYF
TGTGCCAGCAGTTTAATTTTTGGACAGAGCATCGAGGGACTAGTGGGGGAGGAGACCCAGTACTTC
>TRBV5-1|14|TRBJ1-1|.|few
CASSPGGAEPEAFF
TGCGCCAGCAGCCCTGGGGGGGCGGAACCTGAAGCTTTCTTT
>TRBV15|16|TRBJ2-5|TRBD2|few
CATTRTSGGELETQYF
TGTGCCACCACGAGGACTAGCGGGGGAGAGCTAGAGACCCAGTACTTC
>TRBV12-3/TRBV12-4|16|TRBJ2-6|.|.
CASSFRGTSGANVLTF
TGTGCCAGCAGTTTTAGGGGGACCTCTGGGGCCAACGTCCTGACTTTC
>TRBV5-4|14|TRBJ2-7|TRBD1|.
CASSKTGTSYEQYF
TGTGCCAGCAGCAAGACAGGGACGTCCTACGAGCAGTACTTC
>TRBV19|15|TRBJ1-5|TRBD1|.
CASSGTVSPRQPQHF
TGTGCCAGTAGTGGGACAGTTTCACCTCGGCAGCCCCAGCATTTT
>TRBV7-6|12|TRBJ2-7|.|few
CASSLSGGSLYF
TGTGCCAGCAGCTTATCTGGGGGAAGTCTGTACTTC
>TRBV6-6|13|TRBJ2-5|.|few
CASSSPGTETQYF
TGTGCCAGCAGTTCCCCTGGGACAGAGACCCAGTACTTC
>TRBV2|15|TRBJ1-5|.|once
CASGGRTYSNQPQHF
TGTGCCAGCGGGGGGCGGACCTATAGCAATCAGCCCCAGCATTTT
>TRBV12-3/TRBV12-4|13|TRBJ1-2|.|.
CASSPGPGKGYTF
TGTGCCAGCAGCCCAGGGCCAGGGAAAGGCTACACCTTC
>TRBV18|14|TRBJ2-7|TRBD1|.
CASSPEDRTYEQYF
TGTGCCAGCTCACCCGAGGACAGGACCTACGAGCAGTACTTC
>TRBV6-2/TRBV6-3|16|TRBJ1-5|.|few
CASSSTGRRDNQPQHF
TGTGCCAGCAGTTCGACAGGTAGGAGGGACAATCAGCCCCAGCATTTT
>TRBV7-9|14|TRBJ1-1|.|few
CASSPGIANTEAFF
TGTGCCAGCAGCCCCGGGATCGCTAACACTGAAGCTTTCTTT
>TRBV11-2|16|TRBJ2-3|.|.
CASSLGSEGGRDTQYF
TGTGCCAGCAGCTTGGGGAGCGAGGGAGGCAGGGATACGCAGTATTTT
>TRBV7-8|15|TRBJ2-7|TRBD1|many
CASSQMGTGVFEQYF
TGTGCCAGCAGCCAGATGGGGACAGGGGTGTTCGAGCAGTACTTC
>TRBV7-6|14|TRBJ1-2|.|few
CASSRGTGGYGYTF
TGTGCCAGCAGCCGAGGGACGGGGGGCTATGGCTACACCTTC
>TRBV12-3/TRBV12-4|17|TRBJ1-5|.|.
CASSLGLVGLSNQPQHF
TGTGCCAGCAGTTTAGGGTTGGTCGGGCTTAGCAATCAGCCCCAGCATTTT
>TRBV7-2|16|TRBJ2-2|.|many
CASSQRRDRRTGELFF
TGTGCCAGCAGCCAGAGGCGGGACCGTCGGACCGGGGAGCTGTTTTTT
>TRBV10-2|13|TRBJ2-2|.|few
CASTLPGTGELFF
TGCGCCAGCACCCTGCCTGGCACCGGGGAGCTGTTTTTT
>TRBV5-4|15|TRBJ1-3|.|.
CASSLWASSGNTIYF
TGTGCCAGCAGCTTGTGGGCCTCCTCTGGAAACACCATATATTTT
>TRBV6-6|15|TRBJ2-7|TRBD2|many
CASSFKRGEMYEQYF
TGTGCCAGCAGTTTCAAGCGGGGGGAGATGTACGAGCAGTACTTC
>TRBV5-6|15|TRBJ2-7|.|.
CASARWDHRGWEQYF
TGTGCCAGCGCGAGGTGGGACCACCGAGGCTGGGAGCAGTACTTC
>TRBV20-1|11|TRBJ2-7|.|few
CSALDDYEQYF
TGCAGTGCTCTGGACGACTACGAGCAGTACTTC
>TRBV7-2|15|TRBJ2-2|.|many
CASSLSGGLTGELFF
TGTGCCAGCAGCTTAAGTGGAGGACTCACCGGGGAGCTGTTTTTT
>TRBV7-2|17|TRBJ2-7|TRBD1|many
CASSVQTGDSSAYEQYF
TGTGCCAGCAGCGTCCAGACAGGGGACTCCTCCGCCTACGAGCAGTACTTC
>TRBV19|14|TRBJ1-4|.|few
CASSINWANEKLFF
TGTGCCAGTAGTATAAATTGGGCTAATGAAAAACTGTTTTTT
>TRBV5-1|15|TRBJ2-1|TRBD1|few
CASSVPGQVTNEQFF
TGCGCCAGCAGCGTACCGGGACAGGTCACCAATGAGCAGTTCTTC
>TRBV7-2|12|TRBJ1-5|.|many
CASSLFNQPQHF
TGTGCCAGCAGCTTATTCAATCAGCCCCAGCATTTT
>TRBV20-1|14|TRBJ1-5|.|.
CSARVRGSNQPQHF
TGCAGTGCTAGGGTGAGGGGGAGCAATCAGCCCCAGCATTTT
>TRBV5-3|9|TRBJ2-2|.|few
CARSLKLFF
TGTGCCAGAAGCTTGAAGCTGTTTTTT
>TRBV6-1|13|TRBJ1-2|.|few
CASSAPTAYGYTF
TGTGCCAGCAGTGCTCCTACAGCCTATGGCTACACCTTC
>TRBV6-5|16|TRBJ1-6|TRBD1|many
CASSGPGQFRNSPLHF
TGTGCCAGCAGTGGACCGGGACAGTTCCGCAATTCACCCCTCCACTTT
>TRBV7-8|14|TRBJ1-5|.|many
CASSGQYSNQPQHF
TGTGCCAGCAGTGGACAGTATAGCAATCAGCCCCAGCATTTT
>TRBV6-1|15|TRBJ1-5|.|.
CASSVPGYGNQPQHF
TGTGCCAGCAGTGTACCAGGGTATGGCAATCAGCCCCAGCATTTT
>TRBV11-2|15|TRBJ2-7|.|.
CASSHAPTSAYEQYF
TGTGCCAGCAGCCATGCCCCGACCTCGGCCTACGAGCAGTACTTC
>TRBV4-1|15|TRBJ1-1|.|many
CASSQEVTLITEAFF
TGCGCCAGCAGCCAAGAAGTGACTCTGATTACTGAAGCTTTCTTT
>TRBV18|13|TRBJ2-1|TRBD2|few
CASSPGGADEQFF
TGTGCCAGCTCACCCGGGGGGGCGGATGAGCAGTTCTTC
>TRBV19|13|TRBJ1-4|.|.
CASSGRRGEKLFF
TGTGCCAGTAGTGGACGGCGGGGTGAAAAACTGTTTTTT
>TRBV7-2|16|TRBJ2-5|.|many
CASSLGFSAGHGTQYF
TGTGCCAGCAGCTTAGGTTTCTCCGCGGGGCACGGGACCCAGTACTTC
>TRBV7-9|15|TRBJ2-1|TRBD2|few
CASSLGAGQHNEQFF
TGTGCCAGCAGCTTAGGAGCGGGGCAGCACAATGAGCAGTTCTTC
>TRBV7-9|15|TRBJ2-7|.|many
CASSLDRGVTYEQYF
TGTGCCAGCAGCTTAGATCGGGGAGTCACCTACGAGCAGTACTTC
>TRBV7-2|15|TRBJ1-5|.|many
CASSLAGLRNQPQHF
TGTGCCAGCAGCTTAGCGGGACTTCGCAATCAGCCCCAGCATTTT
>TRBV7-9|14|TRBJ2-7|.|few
CASSLNRWPYEQYF
TGTGCCAGCAGCTTAAACAGGTGGCCCTACGAGCAGTACTTC
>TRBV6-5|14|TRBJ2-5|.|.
CASSYYGQQETQYF
TGTGCCAGCAGTTACTACGGCCAGCAAGAGACCCAGTACTTC
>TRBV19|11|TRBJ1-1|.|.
CASSIVNEAFF
TGTGCCAGTAGTATTGTCAACGAAGCTTTCTTT
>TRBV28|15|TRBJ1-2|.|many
CASSSSGEANYGYTF
TGTGCCAGCAGTTCCTCAGGAGAGGCTAACTATGGCTACACCTTC
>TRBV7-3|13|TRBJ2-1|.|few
CASSLIGGNEQFF
TGTGCCAGCAGCTTAATTGGAGGCAATGAGCAGTTCTTC
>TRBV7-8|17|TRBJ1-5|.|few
CASSSLEAQGVAQPQHF
TGTGCCAGCAGCTCGCTAGAGGCACAGGGAGTAGCTCAGCCCCAGCATTTT
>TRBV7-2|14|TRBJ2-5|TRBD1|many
CASSINRGGETQYF
TGTGCCAGCAGCATAAACAGGGGTGGCGAGACCCAGTACTTC
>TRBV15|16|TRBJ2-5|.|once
CSTSREGRAGEETQYF
TGTTCCACCAGCAGAGAAGGGCGGGCAGGGGAAGAGACCCAGTACTTC
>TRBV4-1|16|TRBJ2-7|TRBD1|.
CASSQDSPGQGREQYF
TGCGCCAGCAGCCAAGATAGTCCGGGACAGGGACGCGAGCAGTACTTC
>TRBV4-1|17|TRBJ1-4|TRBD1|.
CASSQEGKGAPREKLFF
TGCGCCAGCAGCCAGGAGGGGAAGGGGGCGCCGCGCGAAAAACTGTTTTTT